This T cell receptor beta chain was documented in a study of T cells after yellow fever vaccination. Broader study findings: Among all clonotypes, a small share was observed in both CD4 and CD8 compartments. Bulk-population clonotypes that are abundant could appear as contaminants in FACS-sorted repertoires.

The V gene's germline CDR1 is ENHRY and CDR2 SYGVKD. The CDR3 runs to 15 residues. Trimming stripped 0 bases from V and 3 bases from J, with 11 bases between. This clonotype appeared many times. Its antigen is not identified. Synthesis of TCR cDNA relied on 5'RACE template switching, which attached a universal primer site and UMIs. TCRdb analysed the 5' RACE reads with MiXCR anew, one entry per CDR3 protein. Of about 340,000 distinct CDR3 sequences listed, roughly 8.7% are singletons. V is TRBV10-3 and J is TRBJ2-5; the D gene is possibly TRBD2 (6 bases). Sequencing used PBMCs, obtained on the day of the first yellow fever vaccination. The sequence was obtained from a man younger than 30 who received the YFV17D yellow fever vaccine. The CDR3 sequence: CAISESDAGKETQYF. As DNA, the CDR3 is TGTGCCATCAGTGAGTCGGACGCGGGAAAAGAGACCCAGTACTTC.